These T cell receptor beta chains were read from a single sample in a study of technical replicates of blood from a few donors. TCRdb keeps only in-frame clones here, not all; method: immunoSEQ multiplex PCR. The repertoire has approximately 88,000 clones, around 96% of them found once; the top ten carry just over 0.3%. Material: T cells isolated from PBMCs. These TCRs come from a human donor in good health. Each CDR3 is given with its conserved first and last residue. The order of the fields is clone size, V gene, J gene, D gene, CDR3 DNA, CDR3 protein. A D gene is named only where the DNA matches it firmly. A row's size may be missing; if present it is once, few, many or a size class.

clone_size: NA; v_call: TRBV28; j_call: TRBJ1-1; d_call: NA; cdr3_nt: TGTGCCAGCAGCTTCTCTCCAGGCTTGAACACTGAAGCTTTCTTT; cdr3_aa: CASSFSPGLNTEAFF
clone_size: NA; v_call: TRBV5-4; j_call: TRBJ2-2; d_call: NA; cdr3_nt: TGTGCCAGCAGCTTGGGTGGGGCGCGCGGCACCGGGGAGCTGTTTTTT; cdr3_aa: CASSLGGARGTGELFF
clone_size: NA; v_call: TRBV18; j_call: TRBJ1-1; d_call: NA; cdr3_nt: TGTGCCAGCTCACCCCGGGAGGCTGAAGCTTTCTTT; cdr3_aa: CASSPREAEAFF
clone_size: NA; v_call: TRBV28; j_call: TRBJ2-2; d_call: TRBD2; cdr3_nt: TGTGCCAGCAGTTCCCCTAGCGGGCATGGCGGGGAGCTGTTTTTT; cdr3_aa: CASSSPSGHGGELFF
clone_size: NA; v_call: TRBV11-3; j_call: TRBJ2-5; d_call: NA; cdr3_nt: TGTGCCAGCAGCCTACTGACAGTGCAAGAGACCCAGTACTTC; cdr3_aa: CASSLLTVQETQYF
clone_size: once; v_call: TRBV20-1; j_call: TRBJ2-3; d_call: NA; cdr3_nt: TGCAGTGCCACTAGTGATACGCAGTATTTT; cdr3_aa: CSATSDTQYF
clone_size: NA; v_call: TRBV5-4; j_call: TRBJ1-1; d_call: TRBD1; cdr3_nt: TGTGCCAGCAGCTTGGGACAGGGTAGGACTGAAGCTTTCTTT; cdr3_aa: CASSLGQGRTEAFF
clone_size: NA; v_call: TRBV19; j_call: TRBJ2-3; d_call: NA; cdr3_nt: TGTGCCAGTAGCCAGGGGATGGGAGCAGATACGCAGTATTTT; cdr3_aa: CASSQGMGADTQYF
clone_size: NA; v_call: TRBV5-6; j_call: TRBJ1-3; d_call: NA; cdr3_nt: TGTGCCAGCAGCCTATGGACAGCTGGAAACACCATATATTTT; cdr3_aa: CASSLWTAGNTIYF
clone_size: NA; v_call: TRBV5-1; j_call: TRBJ1-1; d_call: NA; cdr3_nt: TGCGCCAGCAGCTTAGGACAGTTAGGGACTGAAGCTTTCTTT; cdr3_aa: CASSLGQLGTEAFF
clone_size: NA; v_call: TRBV27; j_call: TRBJ1-2; d_call: TRBD1; cdr3_nt: TGTGCCAGCAGTTTATTAGTGGGGACAGGGCCCTATGGCTACACCTTC; cdr3_aa: CASSLLVGTGPYGYTF
clone_size: NA; v_call: TRBV19; j_call: TRBJ2-7; d_call: TRBD1; cdr3_nt: TGTGCCAGTAGTCCGGACAGGGGATCGTACGAGCAGTACTTC; cdr3_aa: CASSPDRGSYEQYF
clone_size: NA; v_call: TRBV13; j_call: TRBJ1-2; d_call: TRBD1; cdr3_nt: TGTGCCAGCAGCATAAGACAGGGCAAAGCCTATGGCTACACCTTC; cdr3_aa: CASSIRQGKAYGYTF
clone_size: NA; v_call: TRBV6-5; j_call: TRBJ2-1; d_call: TRBD2; cdr3_nt: TGTGCCAGCAGTTACTGGCGGGAGGTGAATGAGCAGTTCTTC; cdr3_aa: CASSYWREVNEQFF
clone_size: once; v_call: TRBV18; j_call: TRBJ2-3; d_call: NA; cdr3_nt: TGTGCCAGCTCACCGGTAGGGGAAAGCACAGATACGCAGTATTTT; cdr3_aa: CASSPVGESTDTQYF
clone_size: NA; v_call: TRBV4-3; j_call: TRBJ2-3; d_call: NA; cdr3_nt: TGCGCCAGCAGCCAAGAAGGGGCGGGAACAGATACGCAGTATTTT; cdr3_aa: CASSQEGAGTDTQYF
clone_size: NA; v_call: TRBV6-5; j_call: TRBJ2-1; d_call: TRBD2; cdr3_nt: TGTGCCAGCTGTCTAGCGGGAGCCCCCAATGAGCAGTTCTTC; cdr3_aa: CASCLAGAPNEQFF
clone_size: few; v_call: TRBV18; j_call: TRBJ2-1; d_call: TRBD1; cdr3_nt: TGTGCCAGCTCACCTCTAGGACAGGTAGAGAATGAGCAGTTCTTC; cdr3_aa: CASSPLGQVENEQFF
clone_size: NA; v_call: TRBV6-6; j_call: TRBJ2-7; d_call: NA; cdr3_nt: TGTGCCAGCAGTTACTCGGTGTATAGTTCCTACGAGCAGTACTTC; cdr3_aa: CASSYSVYSSYEQYF
clone_size: NA; v_call: TRBV19; j_call: TRBJ2-7; d_call: NA; cdr3_nt: TGTGCCACTAAAAAGGGGCCACCCTACGAGCAGTACTTC; cdr3_aa: CATKKGPPYEQYF